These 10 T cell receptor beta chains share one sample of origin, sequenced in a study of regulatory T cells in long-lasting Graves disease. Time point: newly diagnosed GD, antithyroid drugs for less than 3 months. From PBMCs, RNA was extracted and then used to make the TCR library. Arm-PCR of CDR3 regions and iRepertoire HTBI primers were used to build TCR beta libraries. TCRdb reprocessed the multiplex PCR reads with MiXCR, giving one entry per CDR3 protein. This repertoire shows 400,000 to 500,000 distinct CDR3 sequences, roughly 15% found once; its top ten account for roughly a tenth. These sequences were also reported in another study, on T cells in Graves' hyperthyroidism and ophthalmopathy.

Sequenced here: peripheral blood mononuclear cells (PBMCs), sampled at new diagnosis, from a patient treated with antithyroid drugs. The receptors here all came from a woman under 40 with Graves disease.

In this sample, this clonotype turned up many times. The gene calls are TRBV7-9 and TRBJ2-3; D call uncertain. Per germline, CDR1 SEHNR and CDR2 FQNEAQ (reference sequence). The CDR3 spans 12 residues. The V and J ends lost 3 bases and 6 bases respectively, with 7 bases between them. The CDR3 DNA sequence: TGTGCCAGCAGCTTTTCCGGGGATACGCAGTATTTT. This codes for CASSFSGDTQYF. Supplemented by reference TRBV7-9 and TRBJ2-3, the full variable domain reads DTGVSQNPRHKITKRGQNVTFRCDPISEHNRLYWYRQTLGQGPEFLTYFQNEAQLEKSRLLSDRFSAERPKGSFSTLEIQRTEQGDSAMYLCASSFSGDTQYFGPGTRLTVL.

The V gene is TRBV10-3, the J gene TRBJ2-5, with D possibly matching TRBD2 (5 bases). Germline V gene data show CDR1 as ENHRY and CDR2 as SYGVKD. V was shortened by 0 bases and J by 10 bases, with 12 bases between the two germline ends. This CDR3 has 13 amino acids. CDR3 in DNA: TGTGCCATCAGTGAGTCGCCGGGAAGGGACCAGTACTTC. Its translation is CAISESPGRDQYF.

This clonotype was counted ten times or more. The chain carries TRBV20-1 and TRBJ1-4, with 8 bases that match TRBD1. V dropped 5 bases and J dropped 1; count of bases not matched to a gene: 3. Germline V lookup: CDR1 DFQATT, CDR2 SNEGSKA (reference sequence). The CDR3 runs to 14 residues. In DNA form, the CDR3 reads TGCAGTGCTTCGACAGGGGTAACTAATGAAAAACTGTTTTTT. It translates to CSASTGVTNEKLFF.

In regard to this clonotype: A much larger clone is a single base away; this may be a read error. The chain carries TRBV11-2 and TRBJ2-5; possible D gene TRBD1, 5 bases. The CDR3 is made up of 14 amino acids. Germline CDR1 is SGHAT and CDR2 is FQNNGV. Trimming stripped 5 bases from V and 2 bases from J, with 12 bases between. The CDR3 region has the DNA TGTGCCAGCAGCGTCCGACAGCCTCAAGAGACCCAGTACTTC. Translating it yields CASSVRQPQETQYF.

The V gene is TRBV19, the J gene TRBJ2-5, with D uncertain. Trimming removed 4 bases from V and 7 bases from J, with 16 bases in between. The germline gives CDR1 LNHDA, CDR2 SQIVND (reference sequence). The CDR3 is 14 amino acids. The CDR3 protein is CASSNQGMWGTQYF. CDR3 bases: TGTGCCAGTAGTAACCAAGGAATGTGGGGGACCCAGTACTTC.

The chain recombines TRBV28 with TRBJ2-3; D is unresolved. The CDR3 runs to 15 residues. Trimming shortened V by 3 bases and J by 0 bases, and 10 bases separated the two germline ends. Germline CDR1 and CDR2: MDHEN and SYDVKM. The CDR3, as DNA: TGTGCCAGCAGTTTGTATGGTGGGAGCACAGATACGCAGTATTTT. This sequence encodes CASSLYGGSTDTQYF.

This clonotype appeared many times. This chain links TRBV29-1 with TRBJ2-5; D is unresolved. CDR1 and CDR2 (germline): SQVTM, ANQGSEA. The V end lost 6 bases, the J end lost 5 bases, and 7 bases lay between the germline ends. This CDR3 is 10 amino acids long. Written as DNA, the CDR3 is TGCAGCGTAATCATGGAGACCCAGTACTTC. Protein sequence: CSVIMETQYF.

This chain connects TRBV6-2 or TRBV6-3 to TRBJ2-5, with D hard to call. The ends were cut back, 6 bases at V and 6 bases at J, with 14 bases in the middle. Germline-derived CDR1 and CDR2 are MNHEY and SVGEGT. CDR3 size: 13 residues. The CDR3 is CASRGRVQKTQYF. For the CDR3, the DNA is TGTGCCAGCAGGGGAAGGGTTCAAAAGACCCAGTACTTC.

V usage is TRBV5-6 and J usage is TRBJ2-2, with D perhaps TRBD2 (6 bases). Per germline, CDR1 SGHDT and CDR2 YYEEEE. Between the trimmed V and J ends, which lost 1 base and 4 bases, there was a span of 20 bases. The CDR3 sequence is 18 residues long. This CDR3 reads CASSLFLTGASGTGELFF. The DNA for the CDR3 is TGTGCCAGCAGCTTGTTCTTGACGGGAGCTTCGGGCACCGGGGAGCTGTTTTTT.

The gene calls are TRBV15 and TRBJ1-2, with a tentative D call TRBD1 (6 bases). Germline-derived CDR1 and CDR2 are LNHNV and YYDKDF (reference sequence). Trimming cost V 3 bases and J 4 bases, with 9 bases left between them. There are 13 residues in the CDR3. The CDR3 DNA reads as TGTGCCACCAGCAGCGGACAGCTCTATGGCTACACCTTC. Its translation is CATSSGQLYGYTF.